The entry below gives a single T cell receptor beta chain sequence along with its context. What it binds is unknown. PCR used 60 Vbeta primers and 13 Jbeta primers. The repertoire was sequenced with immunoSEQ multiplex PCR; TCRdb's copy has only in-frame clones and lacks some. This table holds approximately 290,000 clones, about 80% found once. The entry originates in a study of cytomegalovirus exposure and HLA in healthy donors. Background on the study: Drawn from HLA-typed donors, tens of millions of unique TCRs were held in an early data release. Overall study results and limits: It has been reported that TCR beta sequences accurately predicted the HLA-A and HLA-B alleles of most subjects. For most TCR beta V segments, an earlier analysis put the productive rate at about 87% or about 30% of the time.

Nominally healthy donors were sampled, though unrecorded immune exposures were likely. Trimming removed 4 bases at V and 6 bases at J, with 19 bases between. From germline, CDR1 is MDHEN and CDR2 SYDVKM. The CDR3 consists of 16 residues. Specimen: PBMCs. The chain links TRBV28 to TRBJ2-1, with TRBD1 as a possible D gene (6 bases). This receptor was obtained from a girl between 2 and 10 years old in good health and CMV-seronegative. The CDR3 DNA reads TGTGCCAGCAGTTCCAATCGGCCGGACAGTGGCAATGAGCAGTTCTTC. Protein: CASSSNRPDSGNEQFF.